This T cell receptor (beta chain) originates from a study of beta chain features in type 1 diabetes. Sequencing targeted expressed TCRB transcripts, as all isolated RNA had been reverse transcribed. TCRdb's copy holds only in-frame clones and misses some; the assay was immunoSEQ multiplex PCR. The data hold 250,000 to 350,000 clones, with 15% observed a single time. This clone was detected a few times. The antigen is unknown. The V gene end was trimmed by 3 bases and the J gene end by 4 bases; junction bases not matched to a gene: 15. Germline CDR1 is MNHNS and CDR2 is SASEGT. This CDR3 region has 17 residues. Study-wide results and limits: There was a moderate but significant shortening of TCRB CDR3s in all four CD4+ subsets of Type 1 diabetes patients. The study left unresolved whether HLA type influences TCRB rearrangement.

The specimen was naive CD4+ T cells from blood. This receptor was taken from a man aged 18 to 30 with type 1 diabetes. This chain uses TRBV6-1 with TRBJ2-7; 7 bases agree with TRBD1. The CDR3 reads CASSDTSGSTGLYEQYF. CDR3 coding DNA: TGTGCCAGCAGTGACACCTCAGGTTCGACAGGGTTATACGAGCAGTACTTC.